Shown below are 19 T cell receptor beta chains from a single sample sequenced in a study of cytomegalovirus exposure and HLA in healthy donors. PCR was performed using 60 Vbeta and 13 Jbeta primers. This table comes from immunoSEQ multiplex PCR, and its TCRdb copy is limited to in-frame clones, with some not included. The data contain under 150,000 clones, roughly 79% of them seen just once; the ten biggest clones take up roughly 1.9%. The source material was PBMCs. All receptors derive from a woman aged 45-65 years in good health and CMV-seronegative.

V usage is TRBV6-4 and J usage is TRBJ2-3; D may be TRBD1 (5 bases). Between the trimmed V and J ends, which lost 2 bases and 6 bases, there was a span of 9 bases. The CDR3 totals 13 residues. CDR1 and CDR2 from the germline V gene are MRHNA and SNTAGT. Here the CDR3 DNA reads TGTGCCAGCAGTGACAGGGGCTTTGATACGCAGTATTTT. Translation: CASSDRGFDTQYF.

This clone was seen just once. The chain recombines TRBV7-9 with TRBJ2-3, with TRBD2 matching 12 bases. CDR1 and CDR2 from the germline V gene are SEHNR and FQNEAQ (reference sequence). CDR3 size: 16 residues. Unmatched junction bases numbered 4, after V lost 5 bases and J lost 1 base. Written as DNA, the CDR3 is TGTGCCAGCAGCCCAGGACTAGCGGGACGCACAGATACGCAGTATTTT. Translating gives CASSPGLAGRTDTQYF.

J is TRBJ1-1 and V is TRBV6-5; D may be TRBD1 (5 bases). Between the trimmed V and J ends, which lost 5 bases and 1 base, there was a span of 11 bases. The CDR3 runs to 14 residues. Germline values: CDR1 MNHEY, CDR2 SVGAGI. CDR3 coding DNA: TGTGCCAGCAGTATAGGGGCAGCGAACACTGAAGCTTTCTTT. Protein sequence: CASSIGAANTEAFF.

This clone was detected a few times. The rearrangement links TRBV19 to TRBJ2-5, with 7 nucleotides matching TRBD1. Trimming removed 5 bases from V and 6 bases from J; junction bases left unmatched: 12. The CDR3 is 15 amino acids. Germline CDR1 LNHDA, CDR2 SQIVND (reference sequence). Here the CDR3 reads CASSPGTAGLQTQYF. The DNA of the CDR3 is TGTGCCAGTAGTCCCGGGACAGCTGGGTTGCAGACCCAGTACTTC.

This clone was seen just once. This chain uses TRBV7-2 with TRBJ2-5, with 8 nucleotides matching TRBD2. V shed 2 bases and J 3 bases; nucleotides not matched to a gene: 14. Germline V gene data show CDR1 as SGHTA and CDR2 as FQGNSA. The length of the CDR3 is 18 residues. CDR3 amino acids: CASSLRGGHGTVKETQYF. The CDR3 bases are TGTGCCAGCAGCTTACGGGGGGGCCACGGGACGGTGAAAGAGACCCAGTACTTC.

The chain carries TRBV30 and TRBJ2-1; 8 bases fit TRBD1. This CDR3 has 18 amino acids. V was clipped by 3 bases and J by 8 bases; unmatched bases: 21. Germline-derived CDR1 and CDR2 are GTSNPN and SVGIG (reference sequence). The CDR3 DNA reads TGTGCCTGGAGAACCGAGACCCCCCAGACAGGGGTCGTTGATGAGCAGTTCTTC. It translates to CAWRTETPQTGVVDEQFF.

The V gene is TRBV6-6, the J gene TRBJ1-3; the D is unclear. This CDR3 comprises 15 residues. The germline V gene encodes CDR1 MNHNY and CDR2 SVGAGI (reference sequence). Trimming shortened V by 4 bases and J by 2 bases, and 12 bases separated the two germline ends. The CDR3 bases are TGTGCCAGCAGTTCATCGAGTCAGGCTGGAAACACCATATATTTT. It translates to CASSSSSQAGNTIYF.

The gene calls are TRBV6-1 and TRBJ2-2; no firm D call. V lost 4 bases, J lost 2 bases, and 8 bases lay in between. Per the germline V gene, CDR1 is MNHNS and CDR2 is SASEGT. This CDR3 contains 14 residues. CDR3 sequence reads: CASSGAVNTGELFF. Here the CDR3 DNA reads TGTGCCAGCAGTGGGGCAGTAAACACCGGGGAGCTGTTTTTT.

This clone showed up just a few times. V gene TRBV28 combines with J gene TRBJ2-1; maybe TRBD2 (6 bases). V was trimmed by 8 bases and J by 0 bases, leaving 17 bases between them. Germline V gene data show CDR1 as MDHEN and CDR2 as SYDVKM. The CDR3 spans 16 residues. The CDR3 here is CASEGTSTDSYNEQFF. CDR3 sequence (DNA): TGTGCCAGCGAGGGGACTTCCACTGACTCCTACAATGAGCAGTTCTTC. The full variable domain, completed using reference TRBV28 and TRBJ2-1, is DVKVTQSSRYLVKRTGEKVFLECVQDMDHENMFWYRQDPGLGLRLIYFSYDVKMKEKGDIPEGYSVSREKKERFSLILESASTNQTSMYLCASEGTSTDSYNEQFFGPGTRLTVL.

This chain uses TRBV9 with TRBJ2-7, with D hard to call. Germline assignment: CDR1 SGDLS and CDR2 YYNGEE. The CDR3 contains 12 residues. Trimming took off 0 bases at V and 7 bases at J, with 8 bases between the two ends. CDR3 region: CASSVDNQEQYF. The CDR3, as DNA: TGTGCCAGCAGCGTAGATAACCAGGAGCAGTACTTC.

The chain uses TRBV30 and TRBJ2-5; D perhaps matches TRBD1 (6 bases). The V and J ends lost 0 bases and 1 base respectively, with 9 bases between them. Germline V gene sequence: CDR1 GTSNPN, CDR2 SVGIG (reference sequence). The CDR3 spans 14 residues. In nucleotides, the CDR3 is TGTGCCTGGAGTGTAGGGGACATCCAAGAGACCCAGTACTTC. It translates to CAWSVGDIQETQYF.

The chain couples TRBV29-1 to TRBJ1-4; no reliable D call. The CDR3 totals 11 residues. V lost 0 bases to trimming and J lost 8 bases, with 4 bases between them. Germline values: CDR1 SQVTM, CDR2 ANQGSEA. The CDR3 bases are TGCAGCGTTGAAGATATGGAAAAACTGTTTTTT. It translates to CSVEDMEKLFF.

The chain links TRBV30 to TRBJ2-5; weak D call: TRBD1 (6 bases). V gave up 3 bases and J gave up 2 bases, with 10 bases separating them. The germline gives CDR1 GTSNPN, CDR2 SVGIG (reference sequence). The CDR3 extends over 13 amino acids. Written as DNA, the CDR3 is TGTGCCTGGAGACAGGGTTTGCAAGAGACCCAGTACTTC. Translated, it gives CAWRQGLQETQYF.

The V call is TRBV10-3, the J call TRBJ2-5; the D gene is possibly TRBD1 (5 bases). The germline gives CDR1 ENHRY, CDR2 SYGVKD. Trimming took 2 bases from V and 3 from J, leaving 10 bases between them. The CDR3 covers 14 residues. CDR3 loop: CAISEGIREETQYF. The CDR3, as DNA: TGTGCCATCAGTGAGGGTATCAGGGAAGAGACCCAGTACTTC.

V usage is TRBV28 and J usage is TRBJ2-7, with 13 bases lining up with TRBD2. The CDR3 is made up of 14 amino acids. The V and J ends lost 8 bases and 3 bases, in that order; junction bases with no gene match: 4. In germline, CDR1 is MDHEN, CDR2 SYDVKM. CDR3 DNA: TGTGCCAGCTCGGGACTAGCGGGACTCTACGAGCAGTACTTC. Its protein is CASSGLAGLYEQYF.

About this clone: At one of its ends the junction is not consistent with the germline gene, which may arise from a read error. The chain links TRBV28 to TRBJ2-7; D possibly corresponds to TRBD2 (6 bases). The CDR3 has 12 amino acids. In germline, CDR1 is MDHEN, CDR2 SYDVKM. CDR3 amino acids: CASSFGLAGPLF. CDR3 coding DNA: TGTGCCAGCAGTTTTGGCCTTGCGGGACCCCTCTTC.

The rearrangement uses TRBV18 and TRBJ2-5; 9 nucleotides match TRBD1. The CDR3 is 17 amino acids. The germline CDR1 and CDR2 sequences are KGHSH and LQKENI. J was trimmed by 1 base and V by 3 bases; bases with no gene match: 9. This chain's CDR3 is CASSPGTGKNLQETQYF. The CDR3 DNA reads TGTGCCAGCTCACCGGGGACAGGGAAAAACCTCCAAGAGACCCAGTACTTC.

The chain has TRBV28 and TRBJ1-2; 9 nucleotides align to TRBD1. J lost 5 bases, V lost 5 bases, and 15 bases had no gene match. The germline V gene has CDR1 MDHEN and CDR2 SYDVKM. The CDR3 is made up of 17 amino acids. CDR3 loop: CASSNPRGQGTAYGYTF. The CDR3 DNA is TGTGCCAGCAGTAATCCCCGGGGACAGGGTACGGCTTATGGCTACACCTTC.

The V call is TRBV5-1, the J call TRBJ1-1; D is possibly TRBD1 (5 bases). Per the germline V gene, CDR1 is SGHRS and CDR2 is YFSETQ. The CDR3 spans 14 residues. V dropped 4 bases and J dropped 4 bases, with 14 bases sitting between them. In DNA, the CDR3 is TGCGCCAGCAGCGCCGGGGGGTTTGGCACTGAAGCTTTCTTT. Protein sequence: CASSAGGFGTEAFF.